A single T cell receptor (beta chain) is shown here with its context. Vbeta (60) and Jbeta (13) primers were used in the PCR. This table comes from immunoSEQ multiplex PCR, and its TCRdb copy is limited to in-frame clones, with some not included. The table shows tens of thousands of clones, with 60% to 85% occurring only once. The germline CDR1 and CDR2 sequences are SEHNR and FQNEAQ (reference sequence). V was cut by 1 base and J by 2 bases, with 11 bases left in between. This CDR3 has 15 residues. This record belongs to a study of cytomegalovirus exposure and HLA in healthy donors. The chain carries TRBV7-9 and TRBJ1-2; no firm D call. The material sequenced was PBMCs. The source of this sequence is a man aged 25 to 45 in good health and CMV-seropositive. CDR3 nucleotide sequence: TGTGCCAGCAGCTTAGAAATTAGCCTAAACTATGGCTACACCTTC. Translation gives CASSLEISLNYGYTF. Full variable domain (missing parts from reference TRBV7-9 and TRBJ1-2): DTGVSQNPRHKITKRGQNVTFRCDPISEHNRLYWYRQTLGQGPEFLTYFQNEAQLEKSRLLSDRFSAERPKGSFSTLEIQRTEQGDSAMYLCASSLEISLNYGYTFGSGTRLTVV.